Listed below are T cell receptor beta chains from one sample, sequenced in a study of radiation and T cells in renal cell carcinoma. Clones were read by immunoSEQ multiplex PCR, and TCRdb kept only the in-frame ones, dropping some. Altogether about 150,000 clones are present, 88% being singletons, with the ten largest covering roughly 4.1%. Here the sequenced sample was blood, taken from a patient whose treatment included radiotherapy and nephrectomy. The receptors originated from a woman between 70 and 85 years old with renal cell carcinoma. Each CDR3 is given with its conserved first and last residue. The D gene is left open where the match is weak. Size is stated for part of the rows, as once, few or many counts, or as a class when the clone is expanded.

abundance	d_gene	v_gene	j_gene	CDR3aa	CDR3nt
-	-	TRBV20-1	TRBJ2-5	CSGRKSETQYF	TGCAGCGGGCGGAAATCAGAGACCCAGTACTTC
-	TRBD1	TRBV19	TRBJ2-7	CASSSGGQGVYEQYF	TGTGCCAGTAGCTCAGGAGGACAGGGGGTTTACGAGCAGTACTTC
-	TRBD2	TRBV13	TRBJ2-7	CASSTPGGAQYF	TGTGCCAGCAGCACGCCGGGGGGGGCGCAGTACTTC
-	-	TRBV28	TRBJ1-1	CASSFGGQLGTEAFF	TGTGCCAGCAGTTTCGGTGGGCAGTTGGGCACTGAAGCTTTCTTT
-	-	TRBV4-3	TRBJ2-6	CASSQDLLGANVLTF	TGCGCCAGCAGCCAAGATCTGCTCGGGGCCAACGTCCTGACTTTC
once	TRBD2	TRBV12-5	TRBJ2-1	CASGSSGGALVEQFF	TGTGCTAGTGGTTCCAGCGGGGGGGCTTTGGTTGAGCAGTTCTTC
-	TRBD2	TRBV14	TRBJ2-2	CASSQVGAGRSSGAGELFF	TGTGCCAGCAGCCAAGTTGGTGCCGGGCGCAGCAGCGGGGCCGGGGAGCTGTTTTTT
-	-	TRBV7-2	TRBJ1-1	CASSLAQGWTEAFF	TGTGCCAGCAGCTTAGCGCAGGGTTGGACTGAAGCTTTCTTT
-	-	TRBV27	TRBJ2-6	CASTYRVGGANVLTF	TGTGCCAGCACCTACAGGGTGGGTGGGGCCAACGTCCTGACTTTC
-	-	TRBV5-1	TRBJ1-1	CASSSQTAMNTEAFF	TGCGCCAGCAGCTCCCAGACAGCTATGAACACTGAAGCTTTCTTT
-	-	TRBV2	TRBJ2-3	CASARGTSTDTQYF	TGTGCCAGCGCTCGGGGTACTAGCACAGATACGCAGTATTTT
-	-	TRBV14	TRBJ1-1	CASSQGPNTEAFF	TGTGCCAGCAGCCAAGGTCCGAACACTGAAGCTTTCTTT
-	TRBD2	TRBV5-1	TRBJ2-2	CASRSRPGGAGELFF	TGCGCCAGCAGGTCGCGCCCGGGAGGCGCCGGGGAGCTGTTTTTT
-	-	TRBV19	TRBJ1-6	CASSPGWGSNNSPLHF	TGTGCCAGTAGTCCCGGATGGGGTTCTAATAATTCACCCCTCCACTTT
few	-	TRBV29-1	TRBJ1-2	CSVTSTNYGYTF	TGCAGCGTTACGTCTACCAACTATGGCTACACCTTC
once	-	TRBV7-2	TRBJ1-2	CASSLSPVLGYTF	TGTGCCAGCAGCTTAAGTCCGGTTCTCGGCTACACCTTC
-	-	TRBV30	TRBJ2-7	CAWSVRVGRAYEQYF	TGTGCCTGGAGTGTACGTGTGGGGCGAGCCTACGAGCAGTACTTC
-	-	TRBV28	TRBJ2-7	CASSPPRAPYEQYF	TGTGCCAGCAGTCCCCCCAGGGCGCCCTACGAGCAGTACTTC
-	-	TRBV6-1	TRBJ2-3	CASTLNWRGTDTQYF	TGTGCCAGCACCCTAAACTGGCGGGGCACAGATACGCAGTATTTT
once	-	TRBV5-6	TRBJ1-1	CASSLPGWTEAFF	TGTGCCAGCAGCTTGCCCGGTTGGACTGAAGCTTTCTTT
-	TRBD1	TRBV14	TRBJ1-3	CASSQDITGGRRNTIYF	TGTGCCAGCAGCCAAGATATAACAGGGGGCCGAAGAAACACCATATATTTT
once	-	TRBV7-2	TRBJ1-4	CASSLRATNEKLFF	TGTGCCAGCAGCTTGCGTGCTACTAATGAAAAACTGTTTTTT
-	TRBD1	TRBV6-6	TRBJ2-2	CASRQGQGLTGELFF	TGTGCCAGCAGGCAGGGACAGGGGTTGACCGGGGAGCTGTTTTTT
-	-	TRBV7-9	TRBJ1-4	CASSFGGVVNEKLFF	TGTGCCAGCAGCTTCGGAGGGGTAGTTAATGAAAAACTGTTTTTT
-	-	TRBV5-1	TRBJ2-1	CASRGQGGDEQFF	TGCGCCAGCAGGGGCCAGGGGGGCGATGAGCAGTTCTTC
many	-	TRBV9	TRBJ1-3	CASSAPRQEASPGNTIYF	TGTGCCAGCAGCGCCCCCCGGCAGGAGGCTTCTCCAGGAAACACCATATATTTT
-	-	TRBV28	TRBJ1-5	CASSLPTVVRQPQHF	TGTGCCAGCAGTTTACCGACAGTAGTGAGACAGCCCCAGCATTTT
-	TRBD1	TRBV11-2	TRBJ2-7	CASSLGQGSEQYF	TGTGCCAGCAGCTTAGGACAGGGGTCCGAGCAGTACTTC
-	-	TRBV19	TRBJ2-6	CASSIPSGLMTF	TGTGCCAGTAGTATCCCCTCAGGCTTAATGACTTTC
-	TRBD1	TRBV23-1	TRBJ2-3	CASSLGQDTDTQYF	TGCGCCAGCAGCCTGGGACAGGACACAGATACGCAGTATTTT
few	TRBD1	TRBV28	TRBJ1-1	CASSPTGVTEAFF	TGTGCCAGCAGTCCGACAGGGGTCACTGAAGCTTTCTTT
-	-	TRBV7-8	TRBJ2-7	CASSDSEGVKTEQYF	TGTGCCAGCAGCGATTCCGAAGGGGTGAAAACAGAGCAGTACTTC
-	-	TRBV4-3	TRBJ2-1	CASRPGRGMEDEQFF	TGCGCCAGCAGACCGGGTCGGGGGATGGAGGATGAGCAGTTCTTC
-	-	TRBV2	TRBJ1-2	CASSASIAYGYTF	TGTGCCAGCAGTGCTTCCATAGCCTATGGCTACACCTTC
-	-	TRBV28	TRBJ1-2	CATHGVGYTF	TGTGCCACCCATGGGGTGGGCTACACCTTC
-	TRBD1	TRBV28	TRBJ1-5	CASSLEGQGANQPQHF	TGTGCCAGCAGTTTAGAGGGACAGGGGGCCAACCAGCCCCAGCATTTT
-	TRBD1	TRBV2	TRBJ1-6	CASSRDSYNSPLHF	TGTGCCAGCAGTCGGGACAGCTATAATTCACCCCTCCACTTT
-	-	TRBV6-4	TRBJ1-1	CASSVTRNTEAFF	TGTGCCAGCAGTGTCACAAGGAACACTGAAGCTTTCTTT
-	-	TRBV9	TRBJ1-4	CASSGVQGKGEKLFF	TGTGCCAGCAGCGGGGTTCAGGGGAAGGGTGAAAAACTGTTTTTT
few	-	TRBV7-9	TRBJ2-3	CASSAGLDTQYF	TGTGCCAGCAGCGCAGGGTTAGATACGCAGTATTTT
-	-	TRBV19	TRBJ1-3	CASSIDTGYGNTIYF	TGTGCCAGTAGTATAGATACAGGGTACGGAAACACCATATATTTT
-	TRBD2	TRBV4-1	TRBJ2-5	CASSLQRGRETQYF	TGCGCCAGCAGCCTTCAGCGGGGGCGAGAGACCCAGTACTTC
-	-	TRBV30	TRBJ1-2	CAWTSSYGYTF	TGTGCCTGGACCAGCAGCTATGGCTACACCTTC
-	-	TRBV4-2	TRBJ2-3	CASSQEDDHPDTQYF	TGTGCCAGCAGCCAAGAAGATGACCATCCAGATACGCAGTATTTT
few	-	TRBV5-4	TRBJ1-1	CASSLPGLGGNTEAFF	TGTGCCAGCAGCTTGCCTGGTCTGGGGGGAAACACTGAAGCTTTCTTT
-	TRBD1	TRBV2	TRBJ1-1	CASSLQGARTEAFF	TGTGCCAGCAGTCTACAGGGGGCGAGAACTGAAGCTTTCTTT
-	-	TRBV20-1	TRBJ2-7	CSAAAVDEQYF	TGCAGCGCTGCGGCGGTTGACGAGCAGTACTTC
once	-	TRBV7-2	TRBJ1-1	CASSSQGWEAFF	TGTGCCAGCAGTTCTCAGGGGTGGGAAGCTTTCTTT
-	-	TRBV7-2	TRBJ2-7	CASSLDLGVSEQYF	TGTGCCAGCAGCTTAGATCTGGGGGTAAGCGAGCAGTACTTC
-	TRBD1	TRBV2	TRBJ1-6	CASSGDSNNSPLHF	TGTGCCAGCAGTGGGGACAGCAATAATTCACCCCTCCACTTT
-	-	TRBV10-3	TRBJ1-1	CAISESTGVSTEAFF	TGTGCCATCAGTGAGTCGACAGGAGTGAGCACTGAAGCTTTCTTT
-	-	TRBV4-3	TRBJ2-1	CASSLRGGLYNEQFF	TGCGCCAGCAGCCTCCGAGGGGGGCTTTACAATGAGCAGTTCTTC
-	-	TRBV19	TRBJ1-1	CASRLLGTAGEAFF	TGTGCCAGCCGACTACTCGGGACCGCCGGTGAAGCTTTCTTT
-	-	TRBV30	TRBJ2-1	CAWSPLGGFDNEQFF	TGTGCCTGGAGTCCCCTCGGCGGGTTCGACAATGAGCAGTTCTTC